This T cell receptor beta chain was sequenced for a study of blood T cell repertoires in COVID-19. Study-wide context: T cells, B-cell-depleted T cells, or PBMCs provided the cDNA or gDNA that served as material.

Participants were aged about 18 to 100 years from around 25 US areas. Assignments of participants to cohorts depended upon their own reported clinical history. Germline CDR1 reads MNHEY; CDR2 reads SVGEGT. This CDR3 has 15 amino acids. The ends were cut back, 4 bases at V and 5 bases at J, with 17 bases in the middle. Assay: immunoSEQ multiplex PCR; the TCRdb copy retains only in-frame clones and omits some. The table records approximately 200,000 clones, roughly 85% of them present only once. The chain uses TRBV6-2 or TRBV6-3 and TRBJ1-2; no firm D call. Sequencing used PBMCs or T cells enriched from blood (not recorded which). The TCR was taken from a man in his forties who had recovered from COVID-19. CDR3 protein: CASSSPQYWEYGYTF. The CDR3 region has the DNA TGTGCCAGCAGTTCCCCGCAGTACTGGGAGTATGGCTACACCTTC.